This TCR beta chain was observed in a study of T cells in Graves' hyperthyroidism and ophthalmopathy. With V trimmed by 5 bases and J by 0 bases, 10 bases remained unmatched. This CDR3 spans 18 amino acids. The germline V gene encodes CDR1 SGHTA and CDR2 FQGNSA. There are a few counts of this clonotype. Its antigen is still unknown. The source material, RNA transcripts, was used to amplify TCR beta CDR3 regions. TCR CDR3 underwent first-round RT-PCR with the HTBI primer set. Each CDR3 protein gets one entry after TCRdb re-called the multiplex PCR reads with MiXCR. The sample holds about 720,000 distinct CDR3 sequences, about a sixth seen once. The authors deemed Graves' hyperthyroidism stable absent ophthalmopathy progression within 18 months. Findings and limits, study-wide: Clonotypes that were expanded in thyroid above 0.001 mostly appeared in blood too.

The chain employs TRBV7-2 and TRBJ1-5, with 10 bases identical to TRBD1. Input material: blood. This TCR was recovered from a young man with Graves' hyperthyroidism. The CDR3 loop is CASSPTGQGGNSNQPQHF. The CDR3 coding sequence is TGTGCCAGCAGCCCGACAGGACAGGGGGGCAATAGCAATCAGCCCCAGCATTTT.